This TCR beta chain derives from a study of T cell clonality in common variable immunodeficiency. This clone was seen only a few times. Its antigen remains unidentified. The CDR3 end falls 3 residues outside the read, so it is completed with the germline J gene. Study-wide findings and caveats: Common variable immunodeficiency TCR beta sequences reportedly had fewer deletions and N-nucleotide insertions. CVID subjects had higher TCRbeta clonality than healthy controls, most marked in about a third.

Reduced serum IgG, IgA and/or IgM plus specific antibody deficiency defined CVID. CDR1 is LNHDA, CDR2 SQIVND, per germline (reference sequence). The trim removed 7 bases at V and 4 bases at J, leaving 9 bases unmatched. This CDR3 is 15 amino acids long. Assay: immunoSEQ multiplex PCR; the TCRdb copy retains only in-frame clones and omits some. The sample has 23,000 or so clones, none seen only once; the top ten hold about 10%. The sample taken for sequencing was peripheral blood mononuclear cells. The V call is TRBV19, the J call TRBJ2-7; 11 positions agree with TRBD1. The sequence derives from a human donor with common variable immunodeficiency. The CDR3 sequence is CASKRTGGFEYEQYF. CDR3 bases read: TGTGCCAGTAAAAGGACAGGGGGCTTCGAGTACGAG.